This T cell receptor beta chain stems from a study of cytomegalovirus exposure and HLA in healthy donors. Study-level findings and limits: Most TCR sequences showed up rarely, but some public TCRs showed up in many donors. In vitro confirmation showed three CMV-associated chains to be CMV antigen specific.

Trimming took 2 bases from V and 1 from J, leaving 9 bases between them. Germline V gene lookup returns CDR1 SGHAT and CDR2 FQNNGV. The CDR3 has 14 amino acids. Separate from the roughly 720-subject first cohort, the approximately 130-subject validation cohort was the one that the donors belonged to. Worth noting for this clone: Antigen specificity is unknown.

Sequencing was performed with immunoSEQ multiplex PCR; in TCRdb, only in-frame clones are kept and a portion is missing. The sample has 300,000 to 350,000 clones, over 75% seen once. The sample was PBMCs. This clonotype was obtained from a young man in good health and CMV-seronegative. V is TRBV11-2 and J is TRBJ2-7; D perhaps matches TRBD1 (6 bases). In nucleotides, the CDR3 is TGTGCCAGCAGCTTAATGCAGGGGTCCTACGAGCAGTACTTC. Protein product: CASSLMQGSYEQYF.